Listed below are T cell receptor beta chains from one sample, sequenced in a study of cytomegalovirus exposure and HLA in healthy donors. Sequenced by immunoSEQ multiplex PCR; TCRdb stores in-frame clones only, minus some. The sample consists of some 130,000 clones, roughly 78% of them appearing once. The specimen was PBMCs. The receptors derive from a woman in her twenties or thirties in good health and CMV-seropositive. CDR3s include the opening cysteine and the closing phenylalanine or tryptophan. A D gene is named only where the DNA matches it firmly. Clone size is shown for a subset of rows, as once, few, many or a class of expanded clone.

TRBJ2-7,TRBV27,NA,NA,CASSAGLGEQYF,TGTGCCAGCAGCGCGGGCCTAGGCGAGCAGTACTTC
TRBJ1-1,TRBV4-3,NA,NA,CASSQDLAQGTEAFF,TGCGCCAGCAGCCAAGATCTGGCTCAGGGGACTGAAGCTTTCTTT
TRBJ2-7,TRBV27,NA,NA,CASSFDRQYEQYF,TGTGCCAGCAGTTTCGACAGGCAATACGAGCAGTACTTC
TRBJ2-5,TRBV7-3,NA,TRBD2,CASSLGLADQETQYF,TGTGCCAGCAGCTTAGGGCTAGCGGACCAAGAGACCCAGTACTTC
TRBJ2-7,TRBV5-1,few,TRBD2,CASSSLAGGPYEQYF,TGCGCCAGCAGCTCACTAGCGGGGGGCCCCTACGAGCAGTACTTC
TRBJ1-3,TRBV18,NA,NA,CASSESGSSGNTIYF,TGTGCCAGCTCAGAAAGCGGGAGCTCTGGAAACACCATATATTTT
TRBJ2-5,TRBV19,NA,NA,CASNGPGSQETQYF,TGTGCCAGTAATGGTCCGGGGAGCCAAGAGACCCAGTACTTC
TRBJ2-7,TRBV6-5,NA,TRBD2,CASSYGAGDYEQYF,TGTGCCAGCAGCTACGGGGCGGGGGACTACGAGCAGTACTTC
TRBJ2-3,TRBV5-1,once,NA,CASSLGTFSSADTQYF,TGCGCCAGCAGCTTGGGGACATTCTCATCGGCAGATACGCAGTATTTT
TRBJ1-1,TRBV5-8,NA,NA,CASSLEVGRSTEAFF,TGTGCCAGCAGCTTGGAGGTAGGGAGGTCCACTGAAGCTTTCTTT
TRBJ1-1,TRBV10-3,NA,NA,CAISVQMNTEAFF,TGTGCCATCAGTGTCCAGATGAACACTGAAGCTTTCTTT
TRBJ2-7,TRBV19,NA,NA,CASSTGYEQYF,TGTGCCAGTAGTACAGGTTACGAGCAGTACTTC
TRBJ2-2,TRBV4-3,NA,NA,CASSFSSLNTGELFF,TGCGCCAGCAGTTTTTCCTCCTTGAACACCGGGGAGCTGTTTTTT
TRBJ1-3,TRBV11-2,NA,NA,CASSLDQAHSGNTIYF,TGTGCCAGCAGCTTAGACCAGGCCCACTCTGGAAACACCATATATTTT
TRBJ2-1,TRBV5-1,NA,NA,CASSLDSSYNEQFF,TGCGCCAGCAGCTTGGATAGCTCCTACAATGAGCAGTTCTTC
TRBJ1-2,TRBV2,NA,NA,CASRMQGVGGYTF,TGTGCCAGCCGTATGCAGGGTGTCGGTGGCTACACCTTC
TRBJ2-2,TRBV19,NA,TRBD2,CASRTSGGAAELFF,TGTGCCAGTAGGACTAGCGGGGGGGCCGCGGAGCTGTTTTTT
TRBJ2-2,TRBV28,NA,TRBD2,CASSLRTSLRTGELFF,TGTGCCAGCAGTTTGAGGACTAGCCTACGGACCGGGGAGCTGTTTTTT
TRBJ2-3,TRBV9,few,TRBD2,CASSALAGLGTDTQYF,TGTGCCAGCAGCGCCTTAGCGGGCCTAGGCACAGATACGCAGTATTTT
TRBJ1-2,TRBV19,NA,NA,CASSPSGGAYTF,TGTGCCAGTAGTCCCAGTGGCGGCGCCTACACCTTC
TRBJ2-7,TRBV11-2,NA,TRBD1,CASRPGTGKPYEQYF,TGTGCCAGCAGACCGGGGACAGGGAAACCCTACGAGCAGTACTTC
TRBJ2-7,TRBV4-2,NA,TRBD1,CASSPTGGYYEQYF,TGTGCCAGCAGCCCGACAGGGGGATACTACGAGCAGTACTTC
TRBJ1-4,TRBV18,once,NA,CASSPLRNEKLFF,TGTGCCAGCTCACCGCTGAGGAATGAAAAACTGTTTTTT
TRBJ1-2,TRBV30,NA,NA,CAWSGAGHYGYTF,TGTGCCTGGAGTGGAGCTGGGCACTATGGCTACACCTTC
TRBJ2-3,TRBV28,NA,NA,CASSSRSRRRADTQYF,TGTGCCAGCAGTTCCCGATCCAGACGTCGGGCAGATACGCAGTATTTT
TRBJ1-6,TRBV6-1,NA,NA,CASTEGGMNSPLHF,TGTGCCAGCACGGAGGGAGGAATGAATTCACCCCTCCACTTT
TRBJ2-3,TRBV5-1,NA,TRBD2,CASSWGLAGGLLSTDTQYF,TGCGCCAGCAGCTGGGGACTAGCGGGGGGACTCCTTAGCACAGATACGCAGTATTTT
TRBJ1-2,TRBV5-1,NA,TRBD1,CASSLGVMGTAYGYTF,TGCGCCAGCAGCTTGGGAGTCATGGGGACAGCCTATGGCTACACCTTC
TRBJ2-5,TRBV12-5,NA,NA,CASGSPGETQYF,TGTGCTAGTGGTTCACCGGGAGAGACCCAGTACTTC
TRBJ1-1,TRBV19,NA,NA,CASSMGRGREAFF,TGTGCCAGTAGTATGGGTAGGGGCCGCGAAGCTTTCTTT
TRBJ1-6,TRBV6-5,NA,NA,CASRDNLNSPLHF,TGTGCCAGCCGGGACAATTTGAATTCACCCCTCCACTTT
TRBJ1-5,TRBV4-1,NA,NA,CASSQESAGSNQPQHF,TGCGCCAGCAGCCAAGAATCGGCAGGGAGCAATCAGCCCCAGCATTTT
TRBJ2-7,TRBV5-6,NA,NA,CASRRRGLYEQYF,TGTGCCAGCAGGCGCAGGGGCCTTTACGAGCAGTACTTC
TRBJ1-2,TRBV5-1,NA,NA,CASSLLGDGGYTF,TGCGCCAGCAGCTTGCTAGGGGATGGAGGCTACACCTTC
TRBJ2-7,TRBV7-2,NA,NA,CASSPSAGIRYEQYF,TGTGCCAGCAGCCCCTCCGCGGGGATTCGGTACGAGCAGTACTTC
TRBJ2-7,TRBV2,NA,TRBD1,CASSGGQGAGEQYF,TGTGCCAGCAGCGGGGGACAGGGGGCCGGCGAGCAGTACTTC
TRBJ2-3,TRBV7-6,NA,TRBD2,CASSLNNWRGGPTDTQYF,TGTGCCAGCAGCTTAAACAACTGGCGGGGGGGCCCCACAGATACGCAGTATTTT